This T cell receptor (beta chain) was identified during a study of T-cell reconstitution after alpha-beta-depleted transplantation in children. The CDR3 length is 16 residues. Unique molecular identifiers were incorporated when the TCRbeta library was constructed. TCRdb called the PCR reads again in MiXCR, with one record for every CDR3 protein. This repertoire shows some 600,000 distinct CDR3 sequences, around 16% found once; its top ten account for under 1.2%. The material was PBMCs from the stem cell graft donor, obtained from the stem cell graft. J is TRBJ1-1 and V is TRBV21-1. TRBV21-1 is a pseudogene. This TCR derives from a human donor who donated a stem cell graft to a child with acute myeloid leukemia. The CDR3 reads CASSRVAGSFGTEAFF. As DNA, the CDR3 is TGTGCCAGCAGCCGAGTGGCAGGTTCGTTTGGCACTGAAGCTTTCTTT.